This T cell receptor (beta chain) was recovered during a study of T cell repertoires in cytomegalovirus infection (dated by TCRdb to between 2017 and 2020). About the study as a whole: Alongside well-studied HLA-B-restricted epitopes, the peptide stimulations were aimed at recently identified HLA-C-restricted CMV epitopes, whose presentation resists viral immunomodulation. Donor HLA type was relevant to the analysis, as public TCR beta signatures indicated carriage of CMV infection together with the matching HLA type. What the research found in general, with its limitations: In both this cohort and an independent cohort of some 370 donors, the cumulative frequency of public TCR beta family members distinguished carriers of CMV infection plus the relevant HLA type. In the ex vivo response, HLA-C-restricted CMV-specific TCR beta clonotypes were dominant, and in two of eight donors the single most frequent clonotype came from this HLA-C-restricted group.

This sample was sequenced with an Illumina HiSeq 1500. The public sequencing data were trimmed at Q25 with fastp and processed into clonotypes with MiXCR by TCRdb, which kept only in-frame beta chains. A single entry per CDR3 protein holds the most common genes and DNA from its merged rows. This sample is represented by some 590,000 distinct CDR3 sequences; almost 40% of them were singletons. The top ten clones comprise 48% of the sample. The CDR3, cysteine through phenylalanine, is 15 amino acids long. The retained sequence is limited to the CDR3, 45 bases, with the frame set at the first base. V sheds 6 bases and J sheds 1 base, leaving 16 bases between their ends. CDR1 and CDR2, looked up from the germline V gene (reference sequence), are DFQATT and SNEGSKA. This sample's treatment or condition label indicates: in vitro stimulation with specific CMV peptide epitopes to enrich CMV-specific T cells.

On this clonotype itself: Its target antigen remains unknown. The input lacks base qualities; no much larger clone sits a single base away.

Here the chain combines TRBV20-1 and TRBJ1-5; the D gene is possibly TRBD1, with 6 bases matching. Material: cultured PBMCs, obtained from culture after CMV antigen stimulation. This clonotype was sampled from a human donor in good health (CMV status not recorded). Some clones in this sample may be carry-over from other donors' samples. The CDR3 loop reads CSASDRKASNQPQHF. The DNA reads as follows: TGCAGTGCCAGCGACAGGAAAGCGAGCAATCAGCCCCAGCATTTT.